These 24 T cell receptor beta chains were sequenced from one sample in a study of regulatory T cells in long-lasting Graves disease. Arm-PCR of CDR3 regions with iRepertoire HTBI primers generated TCR beta libraries. TCRdb re-called the multiplex PCR reads through MiXCR, storing one row per CDR3 protein. The table has more than 300,000 distinct CDR3 sequences, around 15% seen once. Time point given: newly diagnosed GD, antithyroid drugs for less than 3 months. Preparation of the TCR library used RNA extracted from PBMCs. The same data also contributed to another study, on T cells in Graves' hyperthyroidism and ophthalmopathy.

The material sequenced was peripheral blood mononuclear cells (PBMCs), taken at new diagnosis, from a patient treated with antithyroid drugs. The receptors here all came from a woman between 18 and 29 years old with Graves disease.

In the case of this clonotype: Just one base apart from a much larger clone, this may be a read error. V and J are TRBV12-3 or TRBV12-4 and TRBJ1-6, with D uncertain. CDR3 length equals 15 residues. The CDR3 spells CASSLGFRRVSRLHF. For the CDR3, the DNA is TGTGCCAGCAGTTTAGGTTTCAGGCGCGTTTCACGCCTCCACTTT.

This clonotype came up many times. The V gene is TRBV7-8, the J gene TRBJ2-3; D not resolved. In germline, CDR1 is SGHVS, CDR2 FQNEAQ. V was shortened by 4 bases and J by 6 bases, with 8 bases between the two germline ends. This CDR3 comprises 12 residues. CDR3 in DNA: TGTGCCAGCAGCTCACGGCCGGATACGCAGTATTTT. Translation gives CASSSRPDTQYF.

This clonotype was picked up many times. CDR3 nucleotides: TGCGCCAGCAGCTTGGACGTCCTCACAGATACGCAGTATTTT. It specifies CASSLDVLTDTQYF. The chain carries TRBV5-1 and TRBJ2-3, with D hard to call. The CDR3 contains 14 residues. The ends were cut back, 0 bases at V and 2 bases at J, with 7 bases in the middle. The germline V gene has CDR1 SGHRS and CDR2 YFSETQ.

This rearrangement joins TRBV24-1 to TRBJ2-6, with D maybe TRBD2 (5 bases). The germline CDR1 and CDR2 sequences are KGHDR and SFDVKD. V was clipped by 6 bases and J by 0 bases, with 14 bases between them. This CDR3 region has 17 residues. The CDR3 coding sequence is TGTGCCACCAGTCCGAGGGAGACTTACTCTGGGGCCAACGTCCTGACTTTC. It specifies CATSPRETYSGANVLTF.

The chain combines TRBV19 with TRBJ2-1, with D unclear. V was clipped by 3 bases and J by 6 bases, with 9 bases between them. The CDR3 covers 13 residues. Germline V lookup: CDR1 LNHDA, CDR2 SQIVND (reference sequence). The CDR3 is CASSIGKVNEQFF. DNA of the CDR3: TGTGCCAGTAGTATTGGGAAGGTCAATGAGCAGTTCTTC.

This clonotype was counted a few times. This sequence joins TRBV9 and TRBJ2-5; TRBD2 agrees at 9 bases. Looked up from germline, CDR1 is SGDLS and CDR2 is YYNGEE. Germline trimming cut 9 bases from V and 5 bases from J; bases unmatched to any gene: 14. The CDR3 runs to 15 residues. CDR3 sequence: CATTRAGGPRETQYF. In DNA, the CDR3 is TGTGCCACTACCAGAGCGGGGGGCCCACGGGAGACCCAGTACTTC.

This clonotype was counted at least ten times. The chain combines TRBV28 with TRBJ1-2, with 7 positions matching TRBD1. The ends lost 5 bases at V and 8 bases at J; junction bases unmatched: 11. Looked up from germline, CDR1 is MDHEN and CDR2 is SYDVKM. This CDR3 has 14 amino acids. The CDR3 is CASSPPDRVGGYTF. In nucleotides, the CDR3 is TGTGCCAGCAGTCCACCAGACAGGGTAGGCGGCTACACCTTC.

The table lists this clonotype with many counts. V usage is TRBV6-1 and J usage is TRBJ2-1; 12 bases are shared with TRBD1. The CDR3 totals 15 residues. After removal of 2 bases from V and 9 bases from J, the junction contained 5 bases not matched to a gene. Germline CDR1 is MNHNS and CDR2 is SASEGT. The CDR3 is CASSEPGQGAGEQFF. CDR3 DNA sequence: TGTGCCAGCAGTGAACCGGGACAGGGGGCTGGTGAGCAGTTCTTC.

This clonotype was found a few times. The V gene is TRBV13, the J gene TRBJ2-7, with TRBD1 matching 9 bases. V shed 5 bases and J 4 bases; nucleotides not matched to a gene: 9. Germline V CDR1 and CDR2: PRHDT, FYEKMQ (reference sequence). CDR3 size: 15 residues. This CDR3 reads CASSVSGTGNYEQYF. The CDR3 bases are TGTGCCAGCAGCGTATCCGGGACAGGGAATTACGAGCAGTACTTC. The full variable domain, with the rest looked up from reference TRBV13 and TRBJ2-7, is AAGVIQSPRHLIKEKRETATLKCYPIPRHDTVYWYQQGPGQDPQFLISFYEKMQSDKGSIPDRFSAQQFSDYHSELNMSSLELGDSALYFCASSVSGTGNYEQYFGPGTRLTVT.

This clonotype was seen ten or more times. The rearrangement joins TRBV27 to TRBJ2-1; 12 bases map to TRBD1. Germline CDR1 reads MNHEY; CDR2 reads SMNVEV (reference sequence). J gave up 8 bases and V 3 bases, and 5 bases lay outside the gene matches. The CDR3 totals 15 residues. The DNA for the CDR3 is TGTGCCAGCAGTTTCGGGACAGGGGGCCCAGATGAGCAGTTCTTC. Translation gives CASSFGTGGPDEQFF.

The table lists this clonotype with many counts. The chain has TRBV28 and TRBJ2-1; 11 bases map to TRBD2. CDR3 size: 17 residues. V was clipped by 6 bases and J by 7 bases; unmatched bases: 14. CDR1 is MDHEN, CDR2 SYDVKM, per germline. The CDR3 DNA is TGTGCCAGCAGGCTCCGGACTAGCGGGTATAAAGTGAATGAGCAGTTCTTC. It encodes CASRLRTSGYKVNEQFF. Based on the CDR3 plus reference TRBV28 and TRBJ2-1, the full variable domain is DVKVTQSSRYLVKRTGEKVFLECVQDMDHENMFWYRQDPGLGLRLIYFSYDVKMKEKGDIPEGYSVSREKKERFSLILESASTNQTSMYLCASRLRTSGYKVNEQFFGPGTRLTVL.

This sequence joins TRBV29-1 and TRBJ2-7, with a tentative D call TRBD1 (5 bases). Germline V gives CDR1 SQVTM, CDR2 ANQGSEA. The CDR3 runs 14 residues. The V end was cut by 4 bases, the J end by 7 bases, with 20 bases between. The DNA for the CDR3 is TGCAGCGTTGTTCCCCCTTCGGCGTCAGGGGAGCAGTACTTC. This gives the protein CSVVPPSASGEQYF.

The table lists this clonotype with many counts. The rearrangement links TRBV27 to TRBJ2-2; D call uncertain. Germline values: CDR1 MNHEY, CDR2 SMNVEV (reference sequence). There are 14 residues in the CDR3. V lost 1 base, J lost 8 bases, and 11 bases lay in between. The CDR3 DNA follows: TGTGCCAGCAGTTTATATGCTAGTAATGGGGAGCTGTTTTTT. Translation gives CASSLYASNGELFF.

Ten or more counts support this clonotype. The chain combines TRBV6-1 with TRBJ1-1, with 8 bases aligning to TRBD1. V lost 7 bases, J lost 5 bases, and 9 bases stayed unmatched. CDR3 length: 14 residues. Germline CDR1 and CDR2: MNHNS and SASEGT. CDR3 amino acids: CASILQGGGTEAFF. CDR3 nucleotides: TGTGCCAGCATTCTACAGGGGGGGGGAACTGAAGCTTTCTTT.

V usage is TRBV6-1 and J usage is TRBJ2-1, with TRBD2 as a possible D gene (6 bases). V was pared by 5 bases and J by 8 bases, with 19 bases between. The CDR3 sequence is 15 residues long. The germline V gene encodes CDR1 MNHNS and CDR2 SASEGT. CDR3 sequence reads: CASSPRGDAWDEQFF. CDR3 bases: TGTGCCAGCAGTCCCCGCGGGGACGCTTGGGATGAGCAGTTCTTC.

The V and J genes are TRBV6-4 and TRBJ2-3; TRBD2 agrees at 10 bases. CDR3 length equals 16 residues. CDR1 is MRHNA and CDR2 is SNTAGT in the germline V gene. The J segment lost 5 bases and the V segment lost 0 bases, leaving 5 bases of the junction unmatched. In DNA form, the CDR3 reads TGTGCCAGCAGTGACTCTAGCGGGAGGTTAGAAGATACGCAGTATTTT. It yields the protein CASSDSSGRLEDTQYF.

The table lists this clonotype with many counts. The J gene is TRBJ2-1, the V gene TRBV7-9; TRBD1 aligns across 8 bases. This CDR3 spans 16 amino acids. Trimming at V came to 3 bases and at J to 4 bases, leaving 8 bases not matched to a gene. The germline V gene has CDR1 SEHNR and CDR2 FQNEAQ (reference sequence). The CDR3 region is CASSFGRDRRYNEQFF. CDR3 DNA: TGTGCCAGCAGCTTCGGCCGGGACAGGCGATACAATGAGCAGTTCTTC.

J is TRBJ1-3 and V is TRBV15; maybe TRBD1 (5 bases). Between the trimmed V and J ends, which lost 8 bases and 2 bases, there was a span of 16 bases. This CDR3 comprises 15 residues. Germline values: CDR1 LNHNV, CDR2 YYDKDF (reference sequence). Written as DNA, the CDR3 is TGTGCCACCTCAGGGAGTAGGGTTCCTGGAAACACCATATATTTT. It codes for CATSGSRVPGNTIYF. Together with reference TRBV15 and TRBJ1-3, the CDR3 gives the full variable domain: DAMVIQNPRYQVTQFGKPVTLSCSQTLNHNVMYWYQQKSSQAPKLLFHYYDKDFNNEADTPDNFQSRRPNTSFCFLDIRSPGLGDTAMYLCATSGSRVPGNTIYFGEGSWLTVV.

The chain carries TRBV20-1 and TRBJ2-7; 10 bases align to TRBD2. Germline V gene data show CDR1 as DFQATT and CDR2 as SNEGSKA (reference sequence). This CDR3 region has 14 residues. V lost 5 bases and J lost 3; bases outside the gene matches: 7. For the CDR3, the DNA is TGCAGTGCTGCACGACTAGCGGGCTTCTACGAGCAGTACTTC. Translating gives CSAARLAGFYEQYF.

In this sample, this clonotype turned up a few times. The chain has TRBV7-9 and TRBJ1-1; no definite D call. V lost 0 bases to trimming and J lost 0 bases, with 8 bases between them. The CDR3 extends over 15 amino acids. Germline CDR1 reads SEHNR; CDR2 reads FQNEAQ (reference sequence). Here the CDR3 DNA reads TGTGCCAGCAGCTTAGCGTTGGGGTTGAACACTGAAGCTTTCTTT. Translating gives CASSLALGLNTEAFF.

There are many counts of this clonotype. The chain has TRBV6-9 and TRBJ1-1; 10 positions agree with TRBD1. CDR1 and CDR2 (germline): MNHGY, SVAAGI. The CDR3 totals 16 residues. Trimming took 3 bases from V and 0 from J; bases not matched to a gene: 4. This chain's CDR3 is CASSYPTGGLNTEAFF. CDR3 DNA: TGTGCCAGCAGTTACCCGACAGGGGGCCTGAACACTGAAGCTTTCTTT.

This rearrangement joins TRBV19 to TRBJ1-3, with TRBD1 identical over 9 bases. The CDR3 is 14 residues long. Germline V gene data show CDR1 as LNHDA and CDR2 as SQIVND (reference sequence). V was clipped by 5 bases and J by 5 bases; unmatched bases: 4. CDR3 amino acids: CASSLQGARNTIYF. The CDR3 nucleotides are TGTGCCAGTAGTCTACAGGGGGCAAGAAACACCATATATTTT.

This clonotype was detected a few times. The CDR3 here is CATKGSGGTYEQYF. The CDR3 DNA reads as TGTGCCACCAAGGGGAGCGGGGGGACCTACGAGCAGTACTTC. This chain links TRBV7-2 with TRBJ2-7, with TRBD2 matching 9 bases. CDR3 length: 14 residues. The germline gives CDR1 SGHTA, CDR2 FQGNSA. V lost 10 bases and J lost 2; bases outside the gene matches: 9.

The chain links TRBV29-1 to TRBJ1-2, with D unresolved. This CDR3 spans 12 amino acids. Trimming left V 4 bases short and J 4 bases short, with 10 bases between. Germline assignment: CDR1 SQVTM and CDR2 ANQGSEA. The CDR3 nucleotides are TGCAGCGTTGGCGCAGCCTCCTATGGCTACACCTTC. This gives the protein CSVGAASYGYTF.